What follows are 15 T cell receptor beta chains derived from one specimen sequenced in a study of CD8+CD57+ T cells in acquired aplastic anemia. The study profiled TCR beta VDJ and CDR3 using genomic DNA as template. TCRdb reanalysed the reads using MiXCR and keeps one entry per CDR3 protein. The sample contains approximately 50,000 distinct CDR3 sequences, 70% to 80% of which appear only once. The source material was sorted CD4+, CD8+, or CD8+CD57+ T cells (not recorded which) from PBMCs. These receptor sequences come from a human donor in good health, serving as a control.

V usage is TRBV7-2 and J usage is TRBJ2-3; D not resolved. Germline V gene data show CDR1 as SGHTA and CDR2 as FQGNSA. The CDR3 totals 13 residues. With 1 base removed from V and 3 bases from J, the gap between germline ends came to 5 bases. This CDR3 is CASSLVYTDTQYF. The CDR3, as DNA: TGTGCCAGCAGCTTAGTGTATACAGATACGCAGTATTTT.

CDR3 in DNA: TGCAGTGCTAGAGTAGGCAGAGGGGACACTGAAGCTTTCTTT. Translation: CSARVGRGDTEAFF. The chain uses TRBV20-1 and TRBJ1-1; D perhaps matches TRBD1 (5 bases). CDR3 length equals 14 residues. Germline V CDR1 and CDR2: DFQATT, SNEGSKA (reference sequence). Trimming removed 1 base from V and 3 bases from J, with 12 bases in between.

This chain joins TRBV20-1 and TRBJ2-7; 7 bases map to TRBD1. The J call may be faulty, since TRBJ2-1 better matches the DNA end. Germline CDR1 is DFQATT and CDR2 is SNEGSKA (reference sequence). This CDR3 has 12 residues. CDR3 coding DNA: TGCAGTGCCACAGGGGCTTACAATGAGCAGTTCTTC. Translated, it gives CSATGAYNEQFF.

The V and J genes are TRBV10-3 and TRBJ2-7; TRBD1 matches at 7 bases. This CDR3 is built from 15 residues. The trim removed 3 bases at V and 0 bases at J, leaving 5 bases unmatched. The germline CDR1 and CDR2 sequences are ENHRY and SYGVKD. CDR3 DNA sequence: TGTGCCATCAGTGATAGACAGGGCATCTCCTACGAGCAGTACTTC. Encoded protein: CAISDRQGISYEQYF.

The chain joins TRBV7-8 to TRBJ2-7, with no clear D. Germline V lookup: CDR1 SGHVS, CDR2 FQNEAQ. V was shortened by 5 bases and J by 5 bases, with 10 bases between the two germline ends. The CDR3 runs 12 residues. CDR3 sequence reads: CASSPNWDEQYF. DNA for the CDR3: TGTGCCAGCAGCCCGAATTGGGACGAGCAGTACTTC.

The CDR3 reads CSAHSFGGNYGYTF. CDR3 bases: TGCAGCGCGCACAGTTTCGGGGGAAACTATGGCTACACCTTC. This chain links TRBV29-1 with TRBJ1-2, with D possibly TRBD1 on 5 matching bases. In germline, CDR1 is SQVTM, CDR2 ANQGSEA. Trimming stripped 7 bases from V and 2 bases from J, with 17 bases between. The CDR3 contains 14 residues.

The genes are TRBV7-2 and TRBJ1-1; D gene uncertain. CDR3 length: 12 residues. The ends were cut back, 11 bases at V and 1 base at J, with 11 bases in the middle. CDR1 SGHTA and CDR2 FQGNSA come from the germline V gene. The CDR3 reads CAGGVQNTEAFF. CDR3 coding DNA: TGTGCCGGCGGGGTTCAGAACACTGAAGCTTTCTTT. The variable domain in full, with the rest retrieved from reference TRBV7-2 and TRBJ1-1, is GAGVSQSPSNKVTEKGKDVELRCDPISGHTALYWYRQSLGQGLEFLIYFQGNSAPDKSGLPSDRFSAERTGGSVSTLTIQRTQQEDSAVYLCAGGVQNTEAFFGQGTRLTVV.

The CDR3 protein is CSARTGTGGYGYTF. In nucleotides, the CDR3 is TGCAGTGCAAGAACCGGGACAGGGGGCTATGGCTACACCTTC. The V call is TRBV20-1, the J call TRBJ1-2, with 11 bases aligning to TRBD1. Trimming removed 6 bases from V and 4 bases from J; junction bases left unmatched: 7. The germline CDR1 and CDR2 sequences are DFQATT and SNEGSKA (reference sequence). CDR3 length: 14 residues.

The rearrangement joins TRBV27 to TRBJ1-2, with a tentative D call TRBD1 (5 bases). CDR1 is MNHEY, CDR2 SMNVEV, per germline (reference sequence). The CDR3 spans 16 residues. The germline V and J ends were trimmed by 5 bases and 0 bases, with 16 bases remaining between them. The CDR3 loop is CASSPQGTDANYGYTF. The DNA of the CDR3 is TGTGCCAGCAGTCCCCAGGGAACGGACGCTAACTATGGCTACACCTTC.

V and J are TRBV10-3 and TRBJ2-3; 9 nucleotides align to TRBD2. CDR1 is ENHRY and CDR2 is SYGVKD in the germline V gene. V lost 2 bases, J lost 2 bases, and 5 bases stayed unmatched. The CDR3 runs to 16 residues. The DNA of the CDR3 is TGTGCCATCAGTGAGGTAGCGGGGGTGATCACAGATACGCAGTATTTT. Encoded protein: CAISEVAGVITDTQYF.

V usage is TRBV20-1 and J usage is TRBJ1-6; 8 bases fit TRBD1. Germline loops: CDR1 DFQATT, CDR2 SNEGSKA (reference sequence). The CDR3 is 14 amino acids. With 6 bases clipped from V and 7 bases from J, the junction kept 8 bases outside the gene matches. The CDR3: CSAQGQGGNSPLHF. CDR3 DNA: TGCAGTGCGCAAGGACAGGGTGGGAATTCACCCCTCCACTTT.

V and J are TRBV2 and TRBJ1-2; D remains unclear. From germline, CDR1 is SNHLY and CDR2 FYNNEI. This CDR3 comprises 11 residues. Between the trimmed V and J ends, which lost 3 bases and 4 bases, there was a span of 3 bases. In DNA form, the CDR3 reads TGTGCCAGCAGTGAGGGCTATGGCTACACCTTC. Its translation: CASSEGYGYTF.

A few counts support this clonotype. This chain uses TRBV2 with TRBJ2-7; 7 bases line up with TRBD2. J was trimmed by 3 bases and V by 11 bases; bases with no gene match: 7. CDR3 size: 12 residues. Germline V gene sequence: CDR1 SNHLY, CDR2 FYNNEI. CDR3 amino acids: CAGGESVYEQYF. In DNA, the CDR3 is TGTGCCGGGGGGGAGAGCGTCTACGAGCAGTACTTC.

V gene TRBV20-1 combines with J gene TRBJ1-2, with a possible D match to TRBD1 (6 bases). Trimming left V 7 bases short and J 0 bases short, with 15 bases between. CDR1 and CDR2 (germline): DFQATT, SNEGSKA (reference sequence). The CDR3 is made up of 14 amino acids. CDR3 loop: CSVPLKGANYGYTF. The CDR3 DNA is TGCAGTGTGCCCCTGAAGGGGGCTAACTATGGCTACACCTTC.

This clonotype is a singleton in its sample. CDR3 coding DNA: TGTGCCAGCAGTTACGGGACAGGGGGCTACGAGCAGTACTTC. Residues: CASSYGTGGYEQYF. The chain recombines TRBV6-2 or TRBV6-3 with TRBJ2-7; 11 bases align to TRBD1. The junction had 0 bases not matched to a gene; V was cut back by 2 bases and J by 3 bases. Germline V gene sequence: CDR1 MNHEY, CDR2 SVGEGT. This CDR3 has 14 residues.